What follows are 19 T cell receptor beta chains derived from one specimen sequenced in a study of blood T cell repertoires in COVID-19. The table came from immunoSEQ multiplex PCR; TCRdb's copy has only in-frame clones and leaves some out. The table shows tens of thousands of clones, with around 87% occurring only once. The sample consisted of peripheral blood. These receptor sequences come from a human donor in a cohort sampled during active COVID-19.

The rearrangement links TRBV25-1 to TRBJ1-1; weak D call: TRBD1 (5 bases). There are 16 residues in the CDR3. The ends were cut back, 1 base at V and 0 bases at J, with 12 bases in the middle. CDR1 MGHDK and CDR2 SYGVNS come from the germline V gene. In DNA, the CDR3 is TGTGCCAGCAGTGAATCTTATCGGGGGATGAACACTGAAGCTTTCTTT. Translating it yields CASSESYRGMNTEAFF.

The CDR3 sequence: CASSRQNYGYTF. Here the CDR3 DNA reads TGTGCCAGCAGTAGACAGAACTATGGCTACACCTTC. The gene calls are TRBV6-2 or TRBV6-3 and TRBJ1-2, with TRBD1 as a possible D gene (5 bases). Looked up from germline, CDR1 is MNHEY and CDR2 is SVGEGT. Trimming cost V 5 bases and J 2 bases, with 6 bases left between them. This CDR3 is built from 12 residues.

The chain employs TRBV4-2 and TRBJ1-2; 7 nucleotides align to TRBD1. Unmatched junction bases numbered 6, after V lost 1 base and J lost 4 bases. The CDR3 has 15 amino acids. Germline loops: CDR1 LGHNA, CDR2 YNFKEQ. The CDR3 is CASSQGGSGGYGYTF. In DNA form, the CDR3 reads TGTGCCAGCAGCCAAGGGGGGTCAGGGGGCTATGGCTACACCTTC.

The V gene is TRBV7-2, the J gene TRBJ1-4, with 8 bases matching TRBD1. After removal of 4 bases from V and 7 bases from J, the junction contained 8 bases not matched to a gene. The CDR3 is 15 residues long. Germline values: CDR1 SGHTA, CDR2 FQGNSA. The chain's CDR3 is CASSSLTGEGEKLFF. The CDR3 nucleotides read TGTGCCAGCAGCTCGCTGACAGGGGAGGGTGAAAAACTGTTTTTT.

The chain has TRBV5-4 and TRBJ2-5; D is perhaps TRBD2 (7 bases). The CDR3 loop spans 16 amino acids. The germline V and J ends were trimmed by 2 bases and 1 base, with 15 bases remaining between them. Germline CDR1 and CDR2: SGHNT and YYREEE (reference sequence). CDR3 amino acids: CASSFEGGGPQETQYF. Here the CDR3 DNA reads TGTGCCAGCAGCTTTGAGGGGGGGGGACCCCAAGAGACCCAGTACTTC.

The CDR3 DNA is TGTGCCAGCAGTTTATCCGGGGGGGCCCCCGGGGAGCTGTTTTTT. Its translation is CASSLSGGAPGELFF. The chain has TRBV27 and TRBJ2-2; TRBD2 aligns across 8 bases. Trimming at V came to 0 bases and at J to 6 bases, leaving 3 bases not matched to a gene. The CDR3 is 15 amino acids. Per the germline V gene, CDR1 is MNHEY and CDR2 is SMNVEV (reference sequence).

The sample holds one count of this clone. The rearrangement links TRBV28 to TRBJ2-7; 9 bases agree with TRBD2. There are 13 residues in the CDR3. V lost 3 bases, J lost 7 bases, and 4 bases stayed unmatched. The germline CDR1 and CDR2 sequences are MDHEN and SYDVKM. In DNA, the CDR3 is TGTGCCAGCAGTTTGAGCGGGGGGCGGGAGCAGTACTTC. It specifies CASSLSGGREQYF. Based on the CDR3 plus reference TRBV28 and TRBJ2-7, the full variable domain is DVKVTQSSRYLVKRTGEKVFLECVQDMDHENMFWYRQDPGLGLRLIYFSYDVKMKEKGDIPEGYSVSREKKERFSLILESASTNQTSMYLCASSLSGGREQYFGPGTRLTVT.

This clone has a single count. The chain uses TRBV27 and TRBJ2-1; TRBD1 agrees at 9 bases. With 5 bases clipped from V and 6 bases from J, the junction kept 8 bases outside the gene matches. Germline V gene sequence: CDR1 MNHEY, CDR2 SMNVEV (reference sequence). The CDR3 covers 15 residues. CDR3 loop: CASSPPGQGSNEQFF. For the CDR3, the DNA is TGTGCCAGCAGTCCCCCGGGACAGGGTAGCAATGAGCAGTTCTTC.

This clone was seen once. V is TRBV28 and J is TRBJ1-5, with a possible D match to TRBD1 (5 bases). Looked up from germline, CDR1 is MDHEN and CDR2 is SYDVKM. The CDR3 runs to 15 residues. The V gene lost 0 bases and the J gene lost 8 bases, with 14 bases spanning the gap. The CDR3 here is CASSLWGRVGKPQHF. DNA of the CDR3: TGTGCCAGCAGTTTATGGGGCAGGGTGGGGAAGCCCCAGCATTTT.

This rearrangement joins TRBV19 to TRBJ1-4; 7 positions agree with TRBD1. Germline loops: CDR1 LNHDA, CDR2 SQIVND (reference sequence). The V and J ends lost 6 bases and 0 bases, in that order; junction bases with no gene match: 7. CDR3 size: 16 residues. The CDR3 loop is CASSPLGTATNEKLFF. The DNA for the CDR3 is TGTGCCAGTAGCCCGCTCGGGACAGCAACTAATGAAAAACTGTTTTTT.

This clone appeared once. The chain employs TRBV19 and TRBJ2-2; TRBD2 agrees at 14 bases. The ends lost 7 bases at V and 3 bases at J; junction bases unmatched: 7. This CDR3 contains 17 residues. Germline lookup yields CDR1 LNHDA and CDR2 SQIVND (reference sequence). The chain's CDR3 is CASTQTSGGAHTGELFF. In DNA, the CDR3 is TGTGCCAGTACCCAGACTAGCGGGGGGGCCCACACCGGGGAGCTGTTTTTT.

The J gene is TRBJ1-1, the V gene TRBV28; D might be TRBD1 (5 bases). CDR1 and CDR2 from the germline V gene are MDHEN and SYDVKM. The CDR3 has 13 amino acids. Between the trimmed V and J ends, which lost 9 bases and 5 bases, there was a span of 16 bases. The CDR3 is CASSGGVLTEAFF. The CDR3 coding sequence is TGTGCCAGTTCTGGGGGGGTGTTGACTGAAGCTTTCTTT.

V usage is TRBV13 and J usage is TRBJ2-3; maybe TRBD1 (5 bases). The CDR3 runs 12 residues. Per germline, CDR1 PRHDT and CDR2 FYEKMQ (reference sequence). V was shortened by 2 bases and J by 8 bases, with 8 bases between the two germline ends. Here the CDR3 DNA reads TGTGCCAGCAGCTTACAGGGCGCTACGCAGTATTTT. Its protein is CASSLQGATQYF.

The chain links TRBV4-3 to TRBJ1-2, with D perhaps TRBD1 (5 bases). Germline CDR1 and CDR2: LGHNA and YSLEER. V lost 4 bases to trimming and J lost 7 bases, with 16 bases between them. The CDR3 has 14 amino acids. CDR3 region: CASSRRGGTVGYTF. In DNA, the CDR3 is TGCGCCAGCAGCCGGCGCGGGGGGACGGTTGGCTACACCTTC.

V gene TRBV5-1 combines with J gene TRBJ1-4; no clear D. This CDR3 region has 14 residues. Between the trimmed V and J ends, which lost 4 bases and 6 bases, there was a span of 13 bases. Germline V gene data show CDR1 as SGHRS and CDR2 as YFSETQ. The CDR3 protein is CASSPAPPDEKLFF. CDR3 bases: TGCGCCAGCAGCCCCGCGCCCCCGGATGAAAAACTGTTTTTT.

The chain is built from TRBV7-2 and TRBJ2-7, with a tentative D call TRBD1 (5 bases). V was pared by 6 bases and J by 2 bases, with 11 bases between. Germline lookup yields CDR1 SGHTA and CDR2 FQGNSA. CDR3 length: 13 residues. The CDR3 nucleotides are TGTGCCAGCAGACCCACAGGTACCTACGAGCAGTACTTC. The encoded protein is CASRPTGTYEQYF. Combining the CDR3 with reference TRBV7-2 and TRBJ2-7 gives the whole variable domain GAGVSQSPSNKVTEKGKDVELRCDPISGHTALYWYRQSLGQGLEFLIYFQGNSAPDKSGLPSDRFSAERTGGSVSTLTIQRTQQEDSAVYLCASRPTGTYEQYFGPGTRLTVT.

This clone appeared once. The chain joins TRBV5-1 to TRBJ1-5; the D gene is possibly TRBD1 (5 bases). V lost 0 bases to trimming and J lost 3 bases, with 10 bases between them. Germline V gives CDR1 SGHRS, CDR2 YFSETQ. This CDR3 region has 15 residues. In DNA, the CDR3 is TGCGCCAGCAGCTTGGTCGGGGGAGTCAATCAGCCCCAGCATTTT. This sequence encodes CASSLVGGVNQPQHF.

The gene calls are TRBV7-3 and TRBJ2-1, with TRBD1 identical over 8 bases. Germline-derived CDR1 and CDR2 are SGHTA and FQGTGA. This CDR3 contains 13 residues. J lost 6 bases, V lost 6 bases, and 4 bases had no gene match. The CDR3 reads CASSSTGGNEQFF. The CDR3 DNA sequence: TGTGCCAGCAGTTCAACAGGGGGCAATGAGCAGTTCTTC.

Only one count was recorded for this clone. This chain links TRBV19 with TRBJ2-2; TRBD1 might be the D (5 bases). Germline CDR1 and CDR2: LNHDA and SQIVND (reference sequence). This CDR3 spans 15 amino acids. The V end lost 5 bases, the J end lost 4 bases, and 14 bases lay between the germline ends. The CDR3 DNA reads TGTGCCAGTAGTCCGCAGGGTACGATCACCGGGGAGCTGTTTTTT. Amino acids: CASSPQGTITGELFF.